This TCR beta chain derives from a study of shared clonotypes between healthy human individuals. Whole-study results and caveats: The small donor group covered limited genetic and exposure diversity. Naive subsets generally exceeded memory subsets in estimated richness.

The CDR3 length is 13 residues. Germline lookup yields CDR1 SQVTM and CDR2 ANQGSEA. The table lists this clone with a few counts. As yet, its antigen is unknown. An end of the junction differs from the germline gene, which may be a read error. Evenly divided among several immunoSEQ plates was the genomic DNA of each subset. Using immunoSEQ multiplex PCR, the repertoire was profiled, and TCRdb retains in-frame clones only, with some absent. The sample consists of 900,000 to 1,200,000 clones, around 78% of them appearing once. This chain links TRBV29-1 with TRBJ1-5; 8 nucleotides match TRBD1. The source material was memory CD4+ T cells from PBMCs. The subset denotes: CD45RA-negative fraction. The TCR was taken from a man between 18 and 35 years old in good health. Some clones in this sample may be carry-over from other donors' samples. Here the CDR3 reads CSVEAGGNQPQHF. The CDR3 nucleotides read TGCAGCGTTGAGGCAGGGGGCAACCAGCCCCAGCATTTT. Supplemented by reference TRBV29-1 and TRBJ1-5, the full variable domain reads SAVISQKPSRDICQRGTSLTIQCQVDSQVTMMFWYRQQPGQSLTLIATANQGSEATYESGFVIDKFPISRPNLTFSTLTVSNMSPEDSSIYLCSVEAGGNQPQHFGDGTRLSIL.